The rows below give T cell receptor beta chains drawn from one sample of a study of vaccination and CD4 T cells after COVID-19. These receptors' targets are unknown. One entry per CDR3 protein results from TCRdb running MiXCR on the PCR reads. The sample consists of 20,000 to 25,000 distinct CDR3 sequences, 42% of them appearing once. Source: CD4+ T cells from blood, cultured in vitro, taken about 7 months after SARS-CoV-2 vaccination. The origin of the receptors is a human donor who had recovered from COVID-19. The CDR3 runs from the conserved cysteine through the conserved F or W. D genes are given only for firm matches. Only part of the rows carry a size: once, few, many, or a class if the clone is expanded.

J: TRBJ1-1; D: TRBD1; size: -; V: TRBV7-9; CDR3: CASRQTPGQGNTEAFF; DNA: TGTGCCAGCAGACAAACGCCGGGACAGGGTAACACTGAAGCTTTCTTT
J: TRBJ1-2; D: -; size: -; V: TRBV20-1; CDR3: CGARDQRGFIYGYTF; DNA: TGCGGTGCTAGAGATCAGAGAGGTTTTATCTATGGCTACACCTTC
J: TRBJ2-5; D: -; size: few; V: TRBV25-1; CDR3: CASSERAPGPVETQYF; DNA: TGTGCCAGCAGTGAAAGGGCTCCGGGCCCGGTGGAGACCCAGTACTTC
J: TRBJ2-7; D: -; size: few; V: TRBV20-1; CDR3: CSARGTVFALYEQYF; DNA: TGCAGTGCTAGAGGGACCGTGTTTGCACTTTACGAGCAGTACTTC
J: TRBJ1-2; D: -; size: -; V: TRBV7-9; CDR3: CASSLLGGDYGYTF; DNA: TGTGCCAGCAGCCTCTTGGGGGGCGACTATGGCTACACCTTC
J: TRBJ1-5; D: -; size: few; V: TRBV20-1; CDR3: CSARTDSFNQPQHF; DNA: TGCAGTGCTAGGACGGACAGTTTTAATCAGCCCCAGCATTTT
J: TRBJ1-1; D: TRBD1; size: -; V: TRBV7-6; CDR3: CASSPRGGSTNLNTEAFF; DNA: TGTGCCAGCAGCCCAAGAGGGGGCAGTACAAATCTCAACACTGAAGCTTTCTTT
J: TRBJ2-7; D: TRBD1; size: -; V: TRBV5-4; CDR3: CASSSLTGDDYEQYF; DNA: TGTGCCAGCAGCTCACTTACAGGGGACGACTACGAGCAGTACTTC
J: TRBJ2-1; D: -; size: -; V: TRBV5-6; CDR3: CASSLIDRYNEQFF; DNA: TGTGCCAGCAGCCTAATAGACAGGTACAATGAGCAGTTCTTC
J: TRBJ1-6; D: -; size: few; V: TRBV27; CDR3: CATSSVRGSGNSPLHF; DNA: TGTGCCACCAGTTCCGTGAGAGGGTCGGGCAATTCACCCCTCCACTTT
J: TRBJ2-7; D: -; size: few; V: TRBV6-1; CDR3: CASRQGGEQYF; DNA: TGTGCCAGCAGACAGGGCGGCGAGCAGTACTTC
J: TRBJ2-3; D: TRBD1; size: -; V: TRBV6-2/TRBV6-3; CDR3: CASSYRQGTDTQYF; DNA: TGTGCCAGCAGTTACCGACAGGGAACAGATACGCAGTATTTT
J: TRBJ1-1; D: -; size: -; V: TRBV19; CDR3: CASSRQLNTEAFF; DNA: TGTGCCAGTAGTAGACAGTTGAACACTGAAGCTTTCTTT
J: TRBJ2-1; D: TRBD2; size: -; V: TRBV25-1; CDR3: CASSDPSGSYNEQFF; DNA: TGTGCCAGCAGTGACCCTAGCGGGTCCTACAATGAGCAGTTCTTC
J: TRBJ2-7; D: -; size: few; V: TRBV28; CDR3: CASIGSYEQYF; DNA: TGTGCCAGCATCGGGAGTTACGAGCAGTACTTC
J: TRBJ2-1; D: TRBD2; size: -; V: TRBV24-1; CDR3: CATSDFGREGVNEQFF; DNA: TGTGCCACCAGTGATTTTGGGCGGGAGGGGGTCAATGAGCAGTTCTTC
J: TRBJ1-2; D: -; size: -; V: TRBV7-8; CDR3: CASSLSGGRNFYGYTF; DNA: TGTGCCAGCAGCCTCTCCGGAGGCAGGAACTTCTATGGCTACACCTTC
J: TRBJ2-7; D: TRBD2; size: once; V: TRBV4-2; CDR3: CASSQEGGRANYEQYF; DNA: TGTGCCAGCAGCCAAGAGGGCGGGAGGGCCAACTACGAGCAGTACTTC
J: TRBJ1-2; D: TRBD1; size: -; V: TRBV7-2; CDR3: CASSLERQGYGYTF; DNA: TGTGCCAGCAGCTTAGAGCGACAGGGCTATGGCTACACCTTC
J: TRBJ2-1; D: -; size: -; V: TRBV25-1; CDR3: CASMFSGAGNEQFF; DNA: TGTGCCAGCATGTTCTCAGGGGCCGGCAATGAGCAGTTCTTC
J: TRBJ2-7; D: TRBD2; size: -; V: TRBV20-1; CDR3: CSAPTSSGPYEQYF; DNA: TGCAGTGCCCCGACTTCTAGCGGGCCCTACGAGCAGTACTTC
J: TRBJ2-7; D: -; size: -; V: TRBV7-3; CDR3: CASSLTSTGTEQYF; DNA: TGTGCCAGCAGCTTAACCTCAACAGGGACCGAGCAGTACTTC
J: TRBJ2-7; D: -; size: -; V: TRBV19; CDR3: CASSVSRRGEQYF; DNA: TGTGCCAGTAGTGTTAGCCGGAGGGGCGAGCAGTACTTC
J: TRBJ2-1; D: TRBD2; size: -; V: TRBV20-1; CDR3: CSARFTGGPRDEQFF; DNA: TGCAGTGCTAGATTTACGGGAGGGCCTAGGGATGAGCAGTTCTTC
J: TRBJ2-1; D: TRBD2; size: -; V: TRBV4-1; CDR3: CASSQREIPLDEQFF; DNA: TGCGCCAGCAGTCAGCGGGAGATACCTCTAGATGAGCAGTTCTTC
J: TRBJ1-2; D: -; size: few; V: TRBV28; CDR3: CATFSRGYGYTF; DNA: TGTGCCACCTTTTCCAGGGGCTATGGCTACACCTTC
J: TRBJ1-2; D: -; size: few; V: TRBV7-9; CDR3: CASSGYSNYGYTF; DNA: TGTGCCAGCAGCGGCTACAGTAACTATGGCTACACCTTC
J: TRBJ2-5; D: TRBD1; size: -; V: TRBV20-1; CDR3: CSALRRQGSGETQYF; DNA: TGCAGTGCCCTAAGAAGACAGGGATCGGGAGAGACCCAGTACTTC
J: TRBJ2-5; D: TRBD2; size: -; V: TRBV19; CDR3: CATTATSGIAETQYF; DNA: TGTGCCACAACGGCCACTAGCGGGATTGCGGAGACCCAGTACTTC
J: TRBJ2-2; D: -; size: -; V: TRBV28; CDR3: CASQRGELFF; DNA: TGTGCCAGCCAACGGGGGGAGCTGTTTTTT
J: TRBJ2-7; D: TRBD1; size: once; V: TRBV4-2; CDR3: CASSQDRGLYEQYF; DNA: TGTGCCAGCAGCCAAGACAGGGGGCTATACGAGCAGTACTTC
J: TRBJ1-1; D: TRBD1; size: few; V: TRBV7-3; CDR3: CASSLGTGQRGNTEAFF; DNA: TGTGCCAGCAGCCTCGGGACAGGGCAAAGGGGGAACACTGAAGCTTTCTTT
J: TRBJ2-5; D: -; size: few; V: TRBV15; CDR3: CATSRDSKGETQYF; DNA: TGTGCCACCAGCAGAGACTCAAAGGGCGAGACCCAGTACTTC
J: TRBJ2-3; D: -; size: -; V: TRBV24-1; CDR3: CATRGPTDTQYF; DNA: TGTGCCACCCGAGGGCCCACAGATACGCAGTATTTT
J: TRBJ1-6; D: -; size: -; V: TRBV14; CDR3: CASSQRQYLSPLHF; DNA: TGTGCCAGCAGCCAACGCCAGTACCTTTCACCCCTCCACTTT
J: TRBJ1-2; D: -; size: -; V: TRBV20-1; CDR3: CSARDRIGYTF; DNA: TGCAGTGCTAGAGACAGGATTGGCTACACCTTC
J: TRBJ2-5; D: -; size: few; V: TRBV20-1; CDR3: CSARDRGETQYF; DNA: TGCAGTGCTAGGGACCGGGGTGAGACCCAGTACTTC
J: TRBJ2-5; D: -; size: few; V: TRBV25-1; CDR3: CASSTGGGAETQYF; DNA: TGTGCCAGCAGTACGGGTGGGGGCGCCGAGACCCAGTACTTC
J: TRBJ1-2; D: -; size: -; V: TRBV20-1; CDR3: CSARVPRPGGYTF; DNA: TGCAGTGCTAGAGTTCCTCGGCCCGGCGGCTACACCTTC
J: TRBJ2-5; D: -; size: -; V: TRBV6-1; CDR3: CASSEAFRDPGTQYF; DNA: TGTGCCAGCAGTGAAGCGTTCCGGGATCCTGGGACCCAGTACTTC
J: TRBJ2-7; D: TRBD1; size: -; V: TRBV20-1; CDR3: CSARTTGGGYEQYF; DNA: TGCAGTGCTAGGACGACAGGGGGGGGCTACGAGCAGTACTTC
J: TRBJ2-7; D: -; size: -; V: TRBV7-9; CDR3: CASSSHYEQYF; DNA: TGTGCCAGCAGTTCCCACTACGAGCAGTACTTC
J: TRBJ2-3; D: -; size: -; V: TRBV18; CDR3: CASSTKTVGDTQYF; DNA: TGTGCCAGCTCAACCAAGACAGTTGGGGATACGCAGTATTTT
J: TRBJ2-7; D: -; size: -; V: TRBV10-3; CDR3: CAISETYGEQYF; DNA: TGTGCCATCAGTGAGACCTACGGCGAGCAGTACTTC
J: TRBJ2-1; D: TRBD2; size: few; V: TRBV20-1; CDR3: CSAYSGTSGGNEQFF; DNA: TGCAGTGCCTATTCCGGGACTAGCGGAGGGAATGAGCAGTTCTTC
J: TRBJ2-6; D: TRBD1; size: -; V: TRBV28; CDR3: CASSFGSGGSYGANVLTF; DNA: TGTGCCAGCAGTTTCGGGTCAGGGGGCTCCTACGGGGCCAACGTCCTGACTTTC
J: TRBJ2-2; D: -; size: -; V: TRBV27; CDR3: CASGRADTGELFF; DNA: TGTGCCAGCGGACGGGCGGACACCGGGGAGCTGTTTTTT
J: TRBJ2-5; D: -; size: medium-sized; V: TRBV7-8; CDR3: CASSRRLGARETQYF; DNA: TGTGCCAGCAGCCGACGTCTGGGGGCGCGGGAGACCCAGTACTTC
J: TRBJ2-7; D: -; size: few; V: TRBV27; CDR3: CASSLGPSREQYF; DNA: TGTGCCAGCAGTTTAGGGCCGTCGCGTGAGCAGTACTTC
J: TRBJ2-7; D: TRBD2; size: -; V: TRBV7-4; CDR3: CASSFHPSGSRYEQYF; DNA: TGTGCCAGCAGCTTTCATCCTAGCGGGAGCCGCTACGAGCAGTACTTC
J: TRBJ2-7; D: -; size: few; V: TRBV20-1; CDR3: CSAVPLWGDYEQYF; DNA: TGCAGTGCGGTCCCCCTATGGGGGGACTACGAGCAGTACTTC